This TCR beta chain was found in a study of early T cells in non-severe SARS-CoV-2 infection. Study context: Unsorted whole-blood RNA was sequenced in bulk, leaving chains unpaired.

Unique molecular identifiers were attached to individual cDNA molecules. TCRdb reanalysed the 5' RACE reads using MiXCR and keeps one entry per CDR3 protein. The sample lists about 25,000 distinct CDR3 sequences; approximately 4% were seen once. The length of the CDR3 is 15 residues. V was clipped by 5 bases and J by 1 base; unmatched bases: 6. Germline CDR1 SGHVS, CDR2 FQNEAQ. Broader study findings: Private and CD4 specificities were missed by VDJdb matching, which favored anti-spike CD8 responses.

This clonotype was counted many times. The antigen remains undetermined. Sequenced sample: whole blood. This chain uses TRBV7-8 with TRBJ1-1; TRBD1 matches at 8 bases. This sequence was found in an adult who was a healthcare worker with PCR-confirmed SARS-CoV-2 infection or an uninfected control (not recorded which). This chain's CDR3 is CASSVKGTGNTEAFF. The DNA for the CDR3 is TGTGCCAGCAGCGTAAAGGGGACAGGGAACACTGAAGCTTTCTTT.